The entry below gives a single T cell receptor beta chain sequence along with its context. Its antigen remains unknown. The record originates from a study of glioma-infiltrating T cells after dendritic cell vaccination. Whole-study context: Treatment, given 2003 to 2012, was autologous tumor lysate-pulsed dendritic cell vaccination. Findings and limits, study-wide: TCR clonality showed no direct relationship with survival.

None of the glioblastoma patients had an isocitrate dehydrogenase mutation. Unmatched junction bases numbered 9, after V lost 3 bases and J lost 6 bases. The CDR3 sequence is 15 residues long. The germline CDR1 and CDR2 sequences are LGHNT and FRNRAP. TCRdb's copy holds only in-frame clones and misses some; the assay was immunoSEQ multiplex PCR. The sample holds tens of thousands of clones, 70% to 90% seen once. Sequencing was performed on blood, taken before dendritic cell vaccination. The clonotype was recovered from a human donor with glioblastoma. V and J are TRBV12-5 and TRBJ2-3; TRBD1 matches at 7 bases. The CDR3: CASGFRGGWSDTQYF. The CDR3 DNA follows: TGTGCTAGTGGTTTCAGAGGGGGCTGGTCGGATACGCAGTATTTT.